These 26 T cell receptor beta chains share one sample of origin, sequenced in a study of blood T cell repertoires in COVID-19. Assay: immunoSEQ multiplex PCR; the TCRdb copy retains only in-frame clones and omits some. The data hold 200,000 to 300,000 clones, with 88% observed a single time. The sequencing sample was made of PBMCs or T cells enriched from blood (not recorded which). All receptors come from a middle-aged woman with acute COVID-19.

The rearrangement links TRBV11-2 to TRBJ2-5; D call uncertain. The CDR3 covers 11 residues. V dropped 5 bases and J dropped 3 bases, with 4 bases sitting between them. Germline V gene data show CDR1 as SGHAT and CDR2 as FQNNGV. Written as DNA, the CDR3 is TGTGCCAGCAGCCACAAAGAGACCCAGTACTTC. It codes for CASSHKETQYF.

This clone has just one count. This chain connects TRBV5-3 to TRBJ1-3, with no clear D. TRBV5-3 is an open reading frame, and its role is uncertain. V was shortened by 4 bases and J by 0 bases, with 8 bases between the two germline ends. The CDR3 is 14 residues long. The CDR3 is CARSKLISGNTIYF. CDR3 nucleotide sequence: TGTGCCAGAAGCAAACTGATCTCTGGAAACACCATATATTTT.

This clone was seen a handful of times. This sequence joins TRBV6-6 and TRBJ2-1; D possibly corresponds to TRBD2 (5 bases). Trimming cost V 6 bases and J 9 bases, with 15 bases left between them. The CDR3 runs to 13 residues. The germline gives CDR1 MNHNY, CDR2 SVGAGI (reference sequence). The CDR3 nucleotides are TGTGCCAGCAGGTGGACTCCAGGCGGTGAGCAGTTCTTC. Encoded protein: CASRWTPGGEQFF.

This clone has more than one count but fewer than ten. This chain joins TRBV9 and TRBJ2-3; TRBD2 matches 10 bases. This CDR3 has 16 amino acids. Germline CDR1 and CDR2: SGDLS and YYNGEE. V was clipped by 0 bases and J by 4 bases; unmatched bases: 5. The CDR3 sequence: CASSVATSGTSDTQYF. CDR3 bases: TGTGCCAGCAGCGTAGCTACTAGCGGGACATCAGATACGCAGTATTTT.

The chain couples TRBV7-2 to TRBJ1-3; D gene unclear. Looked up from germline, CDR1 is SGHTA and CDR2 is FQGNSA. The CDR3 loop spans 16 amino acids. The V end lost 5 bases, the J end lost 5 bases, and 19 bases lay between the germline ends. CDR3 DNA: TGTGCCAGCAGCCCACTTGGTTTGATATCTCGAAACACCATATATTTT. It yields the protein CASSPLGLISRNTIYF. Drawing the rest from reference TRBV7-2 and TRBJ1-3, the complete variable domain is GAGVSQSPSNKVTEKGKDVELRCDPISGHTALYWYRQSLGQGLEFLIYFQGNSAPDKSGLPSDRFSAERTGGSVSTLTIQRTQQEDSAVYLCASSPLGLISRNTIYFGEGSWLTVV.

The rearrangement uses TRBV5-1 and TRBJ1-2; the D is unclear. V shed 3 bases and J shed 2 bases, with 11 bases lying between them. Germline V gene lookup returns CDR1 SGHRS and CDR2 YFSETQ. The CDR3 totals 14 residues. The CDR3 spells CASSSNSNNYGYTF. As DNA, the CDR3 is TGCGCCAGCAGCTCGAACTCGAACAACTATGGCTACACCTTC.

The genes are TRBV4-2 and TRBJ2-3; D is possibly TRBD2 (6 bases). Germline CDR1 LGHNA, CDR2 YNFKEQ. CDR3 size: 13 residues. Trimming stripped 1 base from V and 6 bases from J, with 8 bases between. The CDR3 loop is CASSQGLGDTQYF. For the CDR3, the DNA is TGTGCCAGCAGCCAAGGACTAGGCGATACGCAGTATTTT.

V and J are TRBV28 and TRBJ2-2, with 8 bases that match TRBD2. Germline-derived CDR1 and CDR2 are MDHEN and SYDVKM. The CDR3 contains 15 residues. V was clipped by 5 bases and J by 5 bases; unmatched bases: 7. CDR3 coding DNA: TGTGCCAGCAGTCCCCCGGGGGGGCGGACCGGGGAGCTGTTTTTT. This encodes CASSPPGGRTGELFF.

CDR3 bases: TGTGCCAGCAGCTTGGGACAGGACTACCCCGGGGAGCTGTTTTTT. It specifies CASSLGQDYPGELFF. The chain is built from TRBV7-6 and TRBJ2-2, with TRBD1 identical over 8 bases. This CDR3 is 15 amino acids long. Germline values: CDR1 SGHVS, CDR2 FNYEAQ. V trimming: 3 bases; J trimming: 6 bases; junction bases outside the gene matches: 6.

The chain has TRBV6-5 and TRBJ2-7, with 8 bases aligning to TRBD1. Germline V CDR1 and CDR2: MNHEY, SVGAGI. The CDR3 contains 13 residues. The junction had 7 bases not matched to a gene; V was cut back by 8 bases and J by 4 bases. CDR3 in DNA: TGTGCCAGCGCATTCAGGGGGCATTACGAGCAGTACTTC. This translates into CASAFRGHYEQYF.

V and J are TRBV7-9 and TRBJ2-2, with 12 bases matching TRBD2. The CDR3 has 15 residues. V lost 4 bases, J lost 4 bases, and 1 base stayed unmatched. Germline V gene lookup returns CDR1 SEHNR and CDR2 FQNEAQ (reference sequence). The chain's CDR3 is CASSSLAGGTGELFF. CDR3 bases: TGTGCCAGCAGCTCACTAGCGGGAGGCACCGGGGAGCTGTTTTTT.

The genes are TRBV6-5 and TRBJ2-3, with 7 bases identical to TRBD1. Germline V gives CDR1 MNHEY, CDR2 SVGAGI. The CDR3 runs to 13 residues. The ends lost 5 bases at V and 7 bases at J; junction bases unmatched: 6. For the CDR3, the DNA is TGTGCCAGCAGTATAGCAAGGGGGCATACGCAGTATTTT. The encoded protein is CASSIARGHTQYF.

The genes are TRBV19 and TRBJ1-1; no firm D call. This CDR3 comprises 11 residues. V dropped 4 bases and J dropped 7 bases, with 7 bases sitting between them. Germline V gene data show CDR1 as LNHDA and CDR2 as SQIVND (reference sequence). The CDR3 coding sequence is TGTGCCAGTAGTACTTACAGTGAAGCTTTCTTT. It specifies CASSTYSEAFF.

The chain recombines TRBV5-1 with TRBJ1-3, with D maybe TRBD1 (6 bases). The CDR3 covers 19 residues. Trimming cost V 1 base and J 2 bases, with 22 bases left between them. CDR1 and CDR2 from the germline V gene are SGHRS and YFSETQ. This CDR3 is CASSLSGSSNRVAGNTIYF. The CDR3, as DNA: TGCGCCAGCAGCTTGAGTGGATCTTCGAACAGGGTCGCTGGAAACACCATATATTTT.

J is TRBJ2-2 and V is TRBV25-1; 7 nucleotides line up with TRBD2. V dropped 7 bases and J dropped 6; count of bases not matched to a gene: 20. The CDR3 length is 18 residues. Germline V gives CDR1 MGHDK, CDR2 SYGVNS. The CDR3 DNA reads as TGTGCCAGCACCCCACCGCTGGGGGGAGGGCCTGGAGCCGGGGAGCTGTTTTTT. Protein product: CASTPPLGGGPGAGELFF.

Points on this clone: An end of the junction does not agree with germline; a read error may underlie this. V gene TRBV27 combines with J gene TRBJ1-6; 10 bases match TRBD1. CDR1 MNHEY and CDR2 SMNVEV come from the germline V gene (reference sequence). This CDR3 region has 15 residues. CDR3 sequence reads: CASSTGQGYNSPLHF. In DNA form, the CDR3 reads TGCGCCAGCTCGACGGGACAGGGGTATAATTCACCCCTCCACTTT.

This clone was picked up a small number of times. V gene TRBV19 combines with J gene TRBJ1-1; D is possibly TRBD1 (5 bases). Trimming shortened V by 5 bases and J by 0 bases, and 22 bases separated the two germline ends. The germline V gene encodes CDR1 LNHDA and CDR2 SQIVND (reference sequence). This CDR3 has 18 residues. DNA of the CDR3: TGTGCCAGTAGTCTGCCGAATCCAGGGTGGAGTCTGAACACTGAAGCTTTCTTT. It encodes CASSLPNPGWSLNTEAFF.

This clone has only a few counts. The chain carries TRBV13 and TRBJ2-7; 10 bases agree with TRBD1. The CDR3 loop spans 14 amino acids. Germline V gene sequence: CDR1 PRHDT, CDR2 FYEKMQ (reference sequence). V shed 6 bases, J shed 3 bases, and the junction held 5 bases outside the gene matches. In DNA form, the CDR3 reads TGTGCCAGCAGTATCGGGACAGGGGTCTACGAGCAGTACTTC. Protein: CASSIGTGVYEQYF.

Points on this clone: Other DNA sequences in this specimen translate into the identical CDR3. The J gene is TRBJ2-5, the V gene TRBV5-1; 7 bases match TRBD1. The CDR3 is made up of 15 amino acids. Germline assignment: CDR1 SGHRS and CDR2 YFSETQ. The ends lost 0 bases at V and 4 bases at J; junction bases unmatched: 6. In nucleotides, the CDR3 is TGCGCCAGCAGCTTGGCAGGGGGTCTGGGAGAGACCCAGTACTTC. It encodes CASSLAGGLGETQYF.

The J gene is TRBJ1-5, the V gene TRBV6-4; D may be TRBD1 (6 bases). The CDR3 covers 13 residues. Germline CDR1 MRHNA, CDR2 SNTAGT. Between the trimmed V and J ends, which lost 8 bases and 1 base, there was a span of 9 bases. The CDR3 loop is CASAQGSNQPQHF. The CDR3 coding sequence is TGTGCCAGCGCACAGGGAAGCAATCAGCCCCAGCATTTT.

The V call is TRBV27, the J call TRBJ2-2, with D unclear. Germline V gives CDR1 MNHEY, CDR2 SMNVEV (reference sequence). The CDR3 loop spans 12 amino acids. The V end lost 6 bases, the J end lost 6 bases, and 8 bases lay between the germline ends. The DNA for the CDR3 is TGTGCCAGCAGGCGCGGCTCCGGGGAGCTGTTTTTT. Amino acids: CASRRGSGELFF.

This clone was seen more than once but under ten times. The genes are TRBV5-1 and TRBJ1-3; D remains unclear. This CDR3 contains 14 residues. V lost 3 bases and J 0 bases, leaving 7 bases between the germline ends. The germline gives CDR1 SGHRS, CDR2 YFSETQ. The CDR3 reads CASSSSGSGNTIYF. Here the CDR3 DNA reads TGCGCCAGCAGCTCCTCGGGCTCTGGAAACACCATATATTTT.

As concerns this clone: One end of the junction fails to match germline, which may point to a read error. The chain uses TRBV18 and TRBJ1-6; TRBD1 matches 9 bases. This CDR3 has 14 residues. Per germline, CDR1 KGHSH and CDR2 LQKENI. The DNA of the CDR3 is TGTGCCAGCTCTCCACAGGGGGCCGGGTCGCCCCTCCACTTT. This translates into CASSPQGAGSPLHF.

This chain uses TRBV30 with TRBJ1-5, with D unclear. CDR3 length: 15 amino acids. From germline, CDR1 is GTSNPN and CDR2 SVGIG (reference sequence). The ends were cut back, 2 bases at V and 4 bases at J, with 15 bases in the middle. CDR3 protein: CAWSQDGLANQPQHF. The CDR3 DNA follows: TGTGCCTGGAGTCAGGATGGGCTGGCAAATCAGCCCCAGCATTTT.

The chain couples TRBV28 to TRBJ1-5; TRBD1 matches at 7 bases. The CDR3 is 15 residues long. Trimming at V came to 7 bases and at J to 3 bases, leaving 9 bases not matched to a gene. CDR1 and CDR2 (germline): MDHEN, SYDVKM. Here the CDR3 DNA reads TGTGCCAGCATGGCAGGGGGGAATAACAATCAGCCCCAGCATTTT. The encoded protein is CASMAGGNNNQPQHF.

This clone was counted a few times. The DNA of the CDR3 is TGTGCCAGCACTCGGACAGGGGGCGCATTCGGCTACACCTTC. Its translation: CASTRTGGAFGYTF. The V and J genes are TRBV27 and TRBJ1-2; 11 bases are a match to TRBD1. Germline V gene sequence: CDR1 MNHEY, CDR2 SMNVEV (reference sequence). This CDR3 is built from 14 residues. V gave up 7 bases and J gave up 8 bases; unmatched junction bases: 9.